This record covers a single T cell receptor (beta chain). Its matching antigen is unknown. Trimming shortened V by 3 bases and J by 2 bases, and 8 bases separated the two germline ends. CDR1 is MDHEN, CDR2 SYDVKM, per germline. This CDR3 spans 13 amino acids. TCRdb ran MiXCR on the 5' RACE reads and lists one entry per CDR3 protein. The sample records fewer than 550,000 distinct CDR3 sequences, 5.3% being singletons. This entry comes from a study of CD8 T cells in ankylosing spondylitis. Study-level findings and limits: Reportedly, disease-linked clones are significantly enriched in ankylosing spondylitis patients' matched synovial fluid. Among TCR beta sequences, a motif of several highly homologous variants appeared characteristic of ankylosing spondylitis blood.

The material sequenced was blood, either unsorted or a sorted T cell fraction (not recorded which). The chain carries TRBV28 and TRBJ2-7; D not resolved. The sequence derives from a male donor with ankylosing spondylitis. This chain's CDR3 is CASSFLLAYEQYF. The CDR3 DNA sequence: TGTGCCAGCAGTTTTCTCTTGGCCTACGAGCAGTACTTC.